This TCR beta chain is from a study of T cells after yellow fever vaccination. General observations from the study: Though weaker, the secondary response peaked faster, on day 5 versus 15.

This CDR3 is 18 amino acids long. Germline V gene lookup returns CDR1 SGHTA and CDR2 FQGNSA. The V end was cut by 6 bases, the J end by 0 bases, with 23 bases between. Synthesis of TCR cDNA relied on 5'RACE template switching, which attached a universal primer site and UMIs. TCRdb re-called the 5' RACE reads through MiXCR, storing one row per CDR3 protein. The sample records approximately 330,000 distinct CDR3 sequences, around 13% being singletons. On this clonotype itself: The antigen is unknown.

This chain uses TRBV7-2 with TRBJ1-2; D gene unclear. Sequencing used CD4+ T cells sorted from PBMCs, obtained 15 days after the yellow fever booster vaccination. The sequence was collected from a man aged 18-30 years who received the YFV17D yellow fever vaccine. The CDR3 DNA sequence: TGTGCCAGCAGTACTATCGGCACTCTTCAAAGGGCTAACTATGGCTACACCTTC. This encodes CASSTIGTLQRANYGYTF.